The entry that follows covers one T cell receptor beta chain sequence. Its antigen is currently unknown. One end of the junction does not line up with germline, which may come from a read error. This sample's time point: blood at routine non-recurrence follow-up after resection. MiXCR, applied by TCRdb to the 5' RACE reads, yields one record per CDR3 protein. The sample yields about 36,000 distinct CDR3 sequences, approximately 7.5% seen once. The CDR3 contains 12 residues. Germline lookup yields CDR1 MNHEY and CDR2 SVGAGI. The sample comes from a study of spatial heterogeneity in lung cancer. Study findings and constraints: Whereas they appeared in blood less at follow-up, ubiquitous expanded tumor TCRs appeared there more at resection.

This clonotype originated in a male donor with early-stage non-small cell lung cancer. The input for sequencing was PBMCs, taken at follow-up. This sequence joins TRBV6-5 and TRBJ2-3; no firm D call. The CDR3 DNA reads TGTGCCAGCAGTTCGTCAGCAGATACGCGGTATTTT. Its translation is CASSSSADTRYF.